Shown below are 3 T cell receptor beta chains from a single sample sequenced in a study of shared clonotypes between healthy human individuals. Libraries were prepared by immunoSEQ multiplex PCR; TCRdb keeps only in-frame clonotypes and omits some of them. The data show about a million clones, with about 76% seen just once and approximately 1.5% held by the top ten. Sequencing used memory CD4+ T cells sorted from blood. Indicated subset: CD45RA-negative fraction. These receptors all stem from a man younger than 35 in good health.

Concerning this clone itself: Other DNA sequences in this specimen translate into the identical CDR3. This chain connects TRBV2 to TRBJ2-3; the D gene is possibly TRBD2 (6 bases). Germline CDR1 is SNHLY and CDR2 is FYNNEI. Trimming took off 8 bases at V and 0 bases at J, with 15 bases between the two ends. This CDR3 is built from 15 residues. Written as DNA, the CDR3 is TGTGCCAGCTCGAGGACGGGGGTTAGCACAGATACGCAGTATTTT. This encodes CASSRTGVSTDTQYF.

J is TRBJ2-2 and V is TRBV30; weak D call: TRBD2 (6 bases). Germline assignment: CDR1 GTSNPN and CDR2 SVGIG (reference sequence). The CDR3 contains 14 residues. Trimming pared 3 bases from V and 0 bases from J, leaving 8 bases between. CDR3 region: CAWRDYANTGELFF. DNA for the CDR3: TGTGCCTGGAGGGACTACGCGAACACCGGGGAGCTGTTTTTT. Together with reference TRBV30 and TRBJ2-2, the CDR3 gives the full variable domain: SQTIHQWPATLVQPVGSPLSLECTVEGTSNPNLYWYRQAAGRGLQLLFYSVGIGQISSEVPQNLSASRPQDRQFILSSKKLLLSDSGFYLCAWRDYANTGELFFGEGSRLTVL.

The chain links TRBV7-2 to TRBJ2-5; 7 bases agree with TRBD1. V shed 6 bases, J shed 5 bases, and the junction held 9 bases outside the gene matches. Germline V gene data show CDR1 as SGHTA and CDR2 as FQGNSA. The CDR3 loop spans 14 amino acids. CDR3 protein: CASRRTGEGETQYF. As DNA, the CDR3 is TGTGCCAGCAGGCGAACAGGGGAAGGGGAGACCCAGTACTTC. Together with reference TRBV7-2 and TRBJ2-5, the CDR3 gives the full variable domain: GAGVSQSPSNKVTEKGKDVELRCDPISGHTALYWYRQSLGQGLEFLIYFQGNSAPDKSGLPSDRFSAERTGGSVSTLTIQRTQQEDSAVYLCASRRTGEGETQYFGPGTRLLVL.